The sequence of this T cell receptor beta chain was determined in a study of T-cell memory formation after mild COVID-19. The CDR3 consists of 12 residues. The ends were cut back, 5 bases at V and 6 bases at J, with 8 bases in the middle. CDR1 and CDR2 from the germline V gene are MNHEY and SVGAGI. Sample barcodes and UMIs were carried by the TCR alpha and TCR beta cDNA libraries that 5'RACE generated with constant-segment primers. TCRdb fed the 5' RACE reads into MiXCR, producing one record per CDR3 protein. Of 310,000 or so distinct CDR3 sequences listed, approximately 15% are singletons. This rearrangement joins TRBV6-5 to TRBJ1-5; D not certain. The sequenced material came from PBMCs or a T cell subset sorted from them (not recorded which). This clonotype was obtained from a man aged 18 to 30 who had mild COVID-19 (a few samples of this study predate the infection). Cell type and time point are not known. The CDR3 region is CASSREGQPQHF. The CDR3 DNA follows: TGTGCCAGCAGTAGGGAGGGTCAGCCCCAGCATTTT.